A selection of T cell receptor beta chains follows, all from one sample in a study of shared clonotypes between healthy human individuals. The assay was immunoSEQ multiplex PCR, and TCRdb's table has in-frame clones only and misses some. This sample carries around 1.6 million clones, under 99% of them seen once, and the ten largest clones take about 0.4%. The sequenced material came from naive CD4+ T cells sorted from blood. Every receptor here comes from a man aged 25 to 40 in good health. Both conserved end residues are part of each CDR3. Fields, in order: D gene, clone size, J gene, V gene, CDR3 length, CDR3 protein, CDR3 DNA. The D gene is left open where the match is weak. Size is omitted from some rows. Given values are once, few, many or a class for expanded clones.

>.|.|TRBJ2-7|TRBV5-5|15
CASSLSGPFTYEQYF
TGTGCCAGCAGCTTGTCCGGGCCCTTTACCTACGAGCAGTACTTC
>.|.|TRBJ2-2|TRBV30|17
CAWSPKRPRQGPGELFF
TGTGCCTGGAGTCCTAAACGACCCCGCCAGGGGCCCGGGGAGCTGTTTTTT
>.|.|TRBJ1-2|TRBV18|13
CASSPIDQEGYTF
TGTGCCAGCTCACCCATTGATCAGGAAGGCTACACCTTC
>TRBD1|.|TRBJ1-4|TRBV27|17
CASSHTRGGQSYEKLFF
TGTGCCAGCAGTCATACCCGGGGGGGACAGTCTTACGAAAAACTGTTTTTT
>.|.|TRBJ2-3|TRBV28|14
CASSLGGATDTQYF
TGTGCCAGCAGTTTGGGCGGTGCCACAGATACGCAGTATTTT
>.|.|TRBJ2-2|TRBV11-3|14
CASSPHGNTGELFF
TGTGCCAGCAGCCCCCACGGGAACACCGGGGAGCTGTTTTTT
>.|once|TRBJ2-1|TRBV11-2|19
CASSLGRVSTRSSYNEQFF
TGTGCCAGCAGCTTAGGGCGGGTATCAACCCGTAGCTCCTACAATGAGCAGTTCTTC
>.|.|TRBJ2-1|TRBV23-1|11
CASSQNNEQFF
TGCGCCAGCAGTCAGAACAATGAGCAGTTCTTC
>.|.|TRBJ2-7|TRBV10-3|13
CAISEFSGLEQYF
TGTGCCATCAGTGAGTTCTCAGGCCTTGAGCAGTACTTC
>TRBD2|.|TRBJ2-7|TRBV9|16
CASSRLSGRGSYEQYF
TGTGCCAGCAGCCGCCTTTCGGGGAGGGGATCCTACGAGCAGTACTTC
>TRBD2|once|TRBJ2-1|TRBV25-1|16
CASSEKIGLADNEQFF
TGTGCCAGCAGTGAAAAAATAGGACTAGCGGATAATGAGCAGTTCTTC
>.|.|TRBJ2-7|TRBV5-6|14
CASSFGRNSYEQYF
TGTGCCAGCAGCTTCGGACGGAACTCCTACGAGCAGTACTTC
>.|.|TRBJ2-2|TRBV7-6|15
CASTRSGTNTGELFF
TGTGCCAGCACACGGTCGGGGACGAACACCGGGGAGCTGTTTTTT
>.|.|TRBJ2-3|TRBV2|14
CASSEGAGTDTQYF
TGTGCCAGCAGTGAAGGAGCGGGCACAGATACGCAGTATTTT
>.|.|TRBJ2-7|TRBV11-2|15
CASTLGGPSSYEQYF
TGTGCCAGCACCTTAGGGGGGCCGAGCTCCTACGAGCAGTACTTC
>.|.|TRBJ1-4|TRBV5-1|13
CASSDKGFEKLFF
TGCGCCAGCAGCGATAAAGGTTTTGAAAAACTGTTTTTT
>TRBD1|.|TRBJ1-1|TRBV9|14
CASSDAGGNTEAFF
TGTGCCAGCAGCGACGCAGGGGGAAACACTGAAGCTTTCTTT
>.|.|TRBJ2-5|TRBV5-4|14
CASSKGQEQETQYF
TGTGCCAGCAGCAAGGGACAAGAGCAAGAGACCCAGTACTTC
>.|.|TRBJ2-7|TRBV9|15
CASSVQGLSWYEQYF
TGTGCCAGCAGCGTCCAGGGGCTGTCCTGGTACGAGCAGTACTTC
>.|.|TRBJ2-7|TRBV6-1|16
CASSELPGAVSYEQYF
TGTGCCAGCAGTGAATTGCCAGGGGCAGTATCCTACGAGCAGTACTTC
>.|.|TRBJ2-7|TRBV18|14
CASSPPGQVYEQYF
TGTGCCAGCTCACCACCGGGACAAGTCTACGAGCAGTACTTC
>.|.|TRBJ2-3|TRBV10-1|16
CASSDFSGTHTDTQYF
TGCGCCAGCAGTGATTTTTCGGGGACGCACACAGATACGCAGTATTTT
>.|.|TRBJ1-5|TRBV14|13
CASSRGGAWPQHF
TGTGCCAGCAGCCGCGGGGGGGCCTGGCCCCAGCATTTT
>TRBD2|.|TRBJ2-1|TRBV18|15
CASSPRTSGYNEQFF
TGTGCCAGCTCACCTCGAACTAGCGGATACAATGAGCAGTTCTTC
>.|.|TRBJ2-3|TRBV11-3|15
CASSLSGSSTDTQYF
TGTGCCAGCAGCTTAAGCGGTTCTAGCACAGATACGCAGTATTTT
>.|once|TRBJ2-1|TRBV10-1|15
CASQLSGSSYNEQFF
TGCGCCAGCCAGTTGAGCGGGTCATCCTACAATGAGCAGTTCTTC
>.|.|TRBJ1-2|TRBV10-3|13
CAISAGINYGYTF
TGTGCCATCAGTGCAGGAATTAACTATGGCTACACCTTC
>TRBD2|few|TRBJ2-1|TRBV9|15
CASSVSGGSYNEQFF
TGTGCCAGCAGCGTATCGGGAGGCTCCTACAATGAGCAGTTCTTC
>TRBD2|.|TRBJ2-1|TRBV7-9|15
CASSPTSGNYNEQFF
TGTGCCAGCAGCCCGACTAGCGGGAATTACAATGAGCAGTTCTTC
>.|.|TRBJ2-7|TRBV10-2|14
CASSESGGAYEQYF
TGCGCCAGCAGTGAGTCCGGAGGGGCCTACGAGCAGTACTTC
>TRBD2|once|TRBJ2-1|TRBV4-3|15
CASSPQTSSYNEQFF
TGCGCCAGCAGCCCTCAGACTAGCAGCTACAATGAGCAGTTCTTC
>.|.|TRBJ1-5|TRBV28|17
CASSFAGAQITNQPQHF
TGTGCCAGCAGTTTCGCCGGGGCCCAAATTACCAATCAGCCCCAGCATTTT
>.|.|TRBJ2-1|TRBV4-3|18
CASSQKRGRRISYNEQFF
TGCGCCAGCAGCCAAAAGAGGGGGAGAAGAATCTCCTACAATGAGCAGTTCTTC
>.|.|TRBJ1-1|TRBV6-1|13
CASSEQFYTEAFF
TGTGCCAGCAGTGAACAATTTTACACTGAAGCTTTCTTT
>.|.|TRBJ2-7|TRBV21-1|21
CASSKALWGRRGPQSSYEQYF
TGTGCCAGCAGCAAAGCGCTTTGGGGACGTCGCGGCCCTCAAAGCTCCTACGAGCAGTACTTC
>TRBD2|once|TRBJ2-3|TRBV2|17
CASSETPPAGGPDTQYF
TGTGCCAGCAGTGAGACCCCTCCAGCGGGAGGTCCAGATACGCAGTATTTT
>TRBD1|.|TRBJ2-5|TRBV19|16
CASSKGTGTGLETQYF
TGTGCCAGTAGTAAGGGGACCGGGACAGGGTTAGAGACCCAGTACTTC
>.|.|TRBJ2-7|TRBV27|16
CASSRFSATSSYEQYF
TGTGCCAGCAGTCGCTTCAGCGCCACCAGCTCCTACGAGCAGTACTTC
>.|.|TRBJ1-5|TRBV30|13
CAWSRDSNQPQHF
TGTGCCTGGAGTAGGGATAGCAATCAGCCCCAGCATTTT
>TRBD1|.|TRBJ2-1|TRBV5-6|17
CASSLARGQGVPNEQFF
TGTGCCAGCAGCTTGGCTCGGGGACAGGGAGTACCTAATGAGCAGTTCTTC
>.|.|TRBJ1-4|TRBV10-2|15
CASSGAGALGEKLFF
TGCGCCAGCAGTGGGGCAGGGGCTCTGGGCGAAAAACTGTTTTTT
>.|.|TRBJ2-1|TRBV15|14
CATSRVTPAHEQFF
TGTGCCACCAGCAGAGTGACTCCCGCCCATGAGCAGTTCTTC
>TRBD1|.|TRBJ2-1|TRBV6-4|14
CASRTTGQSNEQFF
TGTGCCAGCAGGACGACGGGACAGTCGAATGAGCAGTTCTTC
>TRBD2|.|TRBJ2-2|TRBV5-1|15
CASSSTGLANGELFF
TGCGCCAGCAGCTCAACGGGACTAGCAAACGGGGAGCTGTTTTTT
>.|.|TRBJ1-1|TRBV7-8|14
CASSSGPQNTEAFF
TGTGCCAGCAGCTCGGGACCTCAGAACACTGAAGCTTTCTTT
>.|.|TRBJ1-2|TRBV5-1|14
CASSLGTAIYGYTF
TGCGCCAGCAGCTTGGGGACAGCGATCTATGGCTACACCTTC
>TRBD2|.|TRBJ2-6|TRBV7-6|20
CASSLTPVLAGISGANVLTF
TGTGCCAGCAGTTTAACCCCAGTGTTAGCGGGGATTTCTGGGGCCAACGTCCTGACTTTC
>.|.|TRBJ1-1|TRBV25-1|15
CASSEYRGREAEAFF
TGTGCCAGCAGTGAATATCGGGGGAGGGAAGCTGAAGCTTTCTTT
>.|.|TRBJ1-2|TRBV15|11
CATSRGGGYTF
TGTGCCACCAGCAGAGGCGGGGGCTACACCTTC
>.|.|TRBJ2-7|TRBV18|16
CASSDRVPQGAHEQYF
TGTGCCAGCTCAGACCGTGTCCCGCAGGGCGCCCACGAGCAGTACTTC
>.|.|TRBJ2-1|TRBV7-2|16
CASSLEGFSSYNEQFF
TGTGCCAGCAGCTTAGAAGGCTTTAGCTCCTACAATGAGCAGTTCTTC
>.|once|TRBJ2-7|TRBV6-5|12
CASRTFTGEQYF
TGTGCCAGCAGGACATTTACGGGCGAGCAGTACTTC
>.|once|TRBJ2-1|TRBV10-3|12
CATLRDSNEQFF
TGTGCCACCTTAAGGGATAGCAATGAGCAGTTCTTC